These 3 T cell receptor beta chains were all obtained from the same sample, sequenced in a study of cytomegalovirus exposure and HLA in healthy donors. Vbeta (60) and Jbeta (13) primers were used in the PCR. The data were produced by immunoSEQ multiplex PCR, yet TCRdb's version contains in-frame clones alone and is incomplete. The top ten clones hold roughly 2.5% of a sample with fewer than 200,000 clones, just over 70% of them seen once. Sequencing input: PBMCs. Receptors were obtained from a human donor in good health.

The chain couples TRBV7-2 to TRBJ1-6; D is undetermined. The CDR3 consists of 13 residues. Germline assignment: CDR1 SGHTA and CDR2 FQGNSA. The V end was cut by 5 bases, the J end by 7 bases, with 9 bases between. For the CDR3, the DNA is TGTGCCAGCAGCCCTGAGTACAATTCACCCCTCCACTTT. Protein sequence: CASSPEYNSPLHF.

Details on this clone: Additional DNA sequences in this sample encode the identical CDR3. This sequence joins TRBV9 and TRBJ1-1; 11 bases line up with TRBD1. The CDR3 runs to 15 residues. V dropped 0 bases and J dropped 5; count of bases not matched to a gene: 3. Germline CDR1 is SGDLS and CDR2 is YYNGEE. The CDR3 spells CASSVAGTGGTEAFF. The CDR3 nucleotides are TGTGCCAGCAGCGTAGCCGGGACAGGGGGAACTGAAGCTTTCTTT.

The CDR3 loop reads CASSIGTGGDGYTF. As DNA, the CDR3 is TGTGCCAGTAGTATAGGGACAGGGGGTGATGGCTACACCTTC. The chain couples TRBV19 to TRBJ1-2; 10 nucleotides match TRBD1. Per the germline V gene, CDR1 is LNHDA and CDR2 is SQIVND (reference sequence). V was pared by 1 base and J by 6 bases, with 2 bases of the junction left unmatched. The length of the CDR3 is 14 residues.